This paragraph covers one T cell receptor (beta chain) sequence. It has no known antigen specificity. Base quality data are lacking; no much larger clone is found one base away. Patients with a history of autoimmune disease or receiving systemic immunosuppression were excluded from the trial. Peripheral blood for TCR sequencing was collected from all dose cohorts at baseline, on cycle 4 day 1, and on cycle 7 day 1. Samples were obtained from an open-label, multicenter, first-in-human phase I dose-escalation trial of ivuxolimab. Adults with locally advanced or metastatic melanoma, renal cell carcinoma, hepatocellular carcinoma or head and neck squamous cell carcinoma were enrolled in the trial. Before TCR sequencing, CD4+ T cells and CD8+ T cells from peripheral blood were sorted into separate populations. The data originate from a study of OX40 agonist ivuxolimab in advanced cancers. Regarding the research as a whole: The costimulatory receptor OX40 (CD134) was targeted by ivuxolimab, a fully human IgG2 agonistic monoclonal antibody. The point of sequencing TCRbeta in the periphery was to test whether ivuxolimab changed TCR sequence diversity and drove clonal T-cell expansion. Among the approximately 54 dose-escalation patients, 19 had hepatocellular carcinoma, around 15 melanoma, 9 renal cell carcinoma and 9 head and neck cancer. The paper reports the monotherapy dose-escalation portion (N = 52 patients) of the phase I ivuxolimab trial. Prior anti-PD-1, anti-PD-L1 or anti-CTLA-4 therapy was permitted, and checkpoint inhibitors had been received by about 36% of dose-escalation patients. A male proportion of roughly 80% and a mean age of 60 years, ranging from roughly 23 to 90, were recorded for the dose-escalation cohort. Intravenous ivuxolimab was administered to patients every 2 weeks at six dose levels: 0.01, 0.1, 0.3, 1.5, 3 and 10 mg/kg. Three dose-escalation patients achieved partial responses, one with hepatocellular carcinoma and two with cutaneous melanoma. Here is what the overall study found, with its caveats: At doses of 0.1 to 3.0 mg/kg, clonal expansion of both CD4+ and CD8+ blood T cells was observed from baseline to week 6. Antigen specificity was not determined for the clonally expanded peripheral T cells. On average, CD8+ T cells showed more expanded clones than CD4+ T cells after ivuxolimab. Low levels of normalized T-cell clonal expansion were also seen in some nonresponding patients. In the 0.1-3.0 mg/kg groups, partial responders were among the patients with the lowest normalized peripheral clonal expansion, particularly in CD8+ T cells.

The germline V gene yields SNHLY for CDR1 and FYNNEI for CDR2. At the junction V is shortened by 10 bases and J by 0 bases, with 16 bases in between. The CDR3 measures 15 amino acids from cysteine to phenylalanine. CDR3 DNA only is kept here, 45 bases in frame from base 1. Genomic DNA was isolated from the sorted cells so that the TCRbeta CDR3 region could be sequenced. The immunoSEQ Assay was used for sequencing of TCRbeta CDR3 regions. TCRdb provides this immuneACCESS table in a form limited to in-frame rearrangements. Some clones are lacking; in checked studies, under half of them reflect an unresolved V gene, and why the rest are absent is not known. In this sample the table shows around 140,000 clones, roughly nine tenths of which occur a single time. 1.1% of the sample rests with the top ten.

The source material was CD4+ or CD8+ T cells sorted from blood, sampled in a trial of the OX40 agonist ivuxolimab. Recombination connected TRBV2 to TRBJ1-3; TRBD1 is possibly the D segment (5 matching bases). The receptor was isolated from an adult with an advanced solid tumor such as melanoma, head and neck, liver or kidney cancer. CDR3 region: CATSGGDNSGNTIYF. The sequence in DNA is TGTGCCACCTCGGGGGGGGATAACTCTGGAAACACCATATATTTT.